Below are 14 T cell receptor beta chains sequenced from a single sample in a study of PD-1 blockade in classical Hodgkin lymphoma. Libraries were prepared by immunoSEQ multiplex PCR; TCRdb keeps only in-frame clonotypes and omits some of them. The table lists 25,000 to 30,000 clones, approximately 87% of them singletons. With no exception, relapse followed autologous stem cell transplantation in all patients, and brentuximab vedotin exposure varied. Sequences were derived from peripheral blood mononuclear cells (PBMCs), sampled before the second cycle of nivolumab. These TCRs come from a human donor with classical Hodgkin lymphoma.

The chain combines TRBV28 with TRBJ1-4, with a possible D match to TRBD1 (5 bases). This CDR3 has 15 residues. V was pared by 6 bases and J by 8 bases, with 19 bases between. Germline-derived CDR1 and CDR2 are MDHEN and SYDVKM. CDR3 residues: CASSSGAFLGEKLFF. The CDR3 DNA sequence: TGTGCCAGCAGCTCTGGGGCTTTTCTGGGGGAAAAACTGTTTTTT.

This sequence joins TRBV5-8 and TRBJ2-7, with 7 nucleotides matching TRBD2. V lost 5 bases and J lost 5; bases outside the gene matches: 13. The germline CDR1 and CDR2 sequences are SGHTS and YDEGEE. The CDR3 runs 15 residues. The CDR3 loop is CASSYTSAGSNEQYF. As DNA, the CDR3 is TGTGCCAGCAGTTACACTAGCGCAGGCTCTAACGAGCAGTACTTC.

The chain is built from TRBV4-3 and TRBJ1-1; no definite D call. V dropped 0 bases and J dropped 1 base, with 12 bases sitting between them. CDR1 and CDR2 (germline): LGHNA, YSLEER. This CDR3 is 16 amino acids long. The CDR3 DNA sequence: TGCGCCAGCAGCCAAGATATTACCCGGGGGAACACTGAAGCTTTCTTT. This codes for CASSQDITRGNTEAFF.

This clone was observed a handful of times. The chain combines TRBV6-6 with TRBJ2-7; tentatively, D is TRBD1 (5 bases). The CDR3 loop spans 12 amino acids. The ends were cut back, 5 bases at V and 2 bases at J, with 7 bases in the middle. CDR1 is MNHNY and CDR2 is SVGAGI in the germline V gene (reference sequence). The CDR3 sequence is CASSDRAYEQYV. The CDR3 DNA reads TGTGCCAGCAGTGACAGAGCCTACGAGCAGTACGTC.

CDR3 sequence: CASSPAQGFPSDTQYF. In DNA form, the CDR3 reads TGTGCCAGTAGTCCTGCACAGGGGTTCCCCTCAGATACGCAGTATTTT. The J gene is TRBJ2-3, the V gene TRBV19; 7 positions agree with TRBD1. The germline gives CDR1 LNHDA, CDR2 SQIVND (reference sequence). The CDR3 extends over 16 amino acids. Trimming cost V 5 bases and J 4 bases; bases outside gene matches: 12.

The chain has TRBV6-5 and TRBJ1-5; possibly TRBD1 for D (5 bases). This CDR3 is built from 15 residues. Looked up from germline, CDR1 is MNHEY and CDR2 is SVGAGI. Trimming removed 6 bases at V and 3 bases at J, with 15 bases between. The CDR3 is CASSPEGTVNQPQHF. The DNA for the CDR3 is TGTGCCAGCAGCCCGGAGGGGACGGTCAATCAGCCCCAGCATTTT.

The chain links TRBV9 to TRBJ2-3, with a tentative D call TRBD1 (6 bases). The CDR3 length is 15 residues. The germline V gene has CDR1 SGDLS and CDR2 YYNGEE. V was pared by 4 bases and J by 0 bases, with 12 bases between. CDR3 amino acids: CASSLDSVSTDTQYF. The CDR3 DNA reads as TGTGCCAGCAGCTTGGACAGCGTTAGCACAGATACGCAGTATTTT.

The chain has TRBV27 and TRBJ1-1; no clear D gene. The V gene lost 3 bases and the J gene lost 1 base, with 6 bases spanning the gap. The CDR3 contains 13 residues. Per the germline V gene, CDR1 is MNHEY and CDR2 is SMNVEV (reference sequence). The CDR3 DNA sequence: TGTGCCAGCAGTTTGGGAGAGAACACTGAAGCTTTCTTT. Its translation is CASSLGENTEAFF.

In this sample, this clone turned up once. This chain links TRBV28 with TRBJ2-1, with 7 bases aligning to TRBD1. V lost 6 bases to trimming and J lost 9 bases; unmatched junction nucleotides: 8. The CDR3 consists of 13 residues. The V gene's germline CDR1 is MDHEN and CDR2 SYDVKM. The CDR3 is CASRTTGFGEQFF. Written as DNA, the CDR3 is TGTGCCAGCAGAACGACAGGGTTCGGTGAGCAGTTCTTC. Full variable domain (missing parts from reference TRBV28 and TRBJ2-1): DVKVTQSSRYLVKRTGEKVFLECVQDMDHENMFWYRQDPGLGLRLIYFSYDVKMKEKGDIPEGYSVSREKKERFSLILESASTNQTSMYLCASRTTGFGEQFFGPGTRLTVL.

The rearrangement uses TRBV6-1 and TRBJ1-4, with 10 bases fitting TRBD1. Trimming took 7 bases from V and 8 from J; bases not matched to a gene: 7. Germline loops: CDR1 MNHNS, CDR2 SASEGT. The CDR3 is 14 residues long. The CDR3 bases are TGTGCCAGCAACAGAGAGGACAGGGGGGAAAAACTGTTTTTT. Its translation is CASNREDRGEKLFF.

The chain employs TRBV5-8 and TRBJ2-7; D uncertain. CDR3 length: 13 residues. The V end lost 3 bases, the J end lost 3 bases, and 10 bases lay between the germline ends. Per the germline V gene, CDR1 is SGHTS and CDR2 is YDEGEE. CDR3 sequence reads: CASSYGPVYEQYV. The CDR3 nucleotides read TGTGCCAGCAGCTACGGGCCGGTCTACGAGCAGTACGTC.

The V call is TRBV15, the J call TRBJ1-4; D is unclear. Germline CDR1 and CDR2: LNHNV and YYDKDF (reference sequence). This CDR3 region has 16 residues. The V gene lost 1 base and the J gene lost 0 bases, with 9 bases spanning the gap. This CDR3 is CATSRVKGATNEKLFF. The CDR3 coding sequence is TGTGCCACCAGCAGAGTGAAGGGAGCAACTAATGAAAAACTGTTTTTT.

DNA for the CDR3: TGTGCCAGCAGTTTACTCGGCGGGTGGGCCTACGAGCAGTACTTC. Translating gives CASSLLGGWAYEQYF. The genes are TRBV27 and TRBJ2-7; D is perhaps TRBD2 (5 bases). Trimming removed 2 bases at V and 2 bases at J, with 13 bases between. The V gene's germline CDR1 is MNHEY and CDR2 SMNVEV (reference sequence). CDR3 length equals 15 residues.

The rearrangement uses TRBV19 and TRBJ1-2; 9 nucleotides line up with TRBD1. The trim removed 6 bases at V and 6 bases at J, leaving 8 bases unmatched. CDR1 is LNHDA and CDR2 is SQIVND in the germline V gene (reference sequence). The length of the CDR3 is 14 residues. The CDR3 loop is CASSQDRGIHGYTF. CDR3 coding DNA: TGTGCCAGTAGCCAGGACAGGGGAATCCATGGCTACACCTTC.